This TCR beta chain was recovered during a study of shared clonotypes between healthy human individuals. Study overall: A couple of women and a few men aged 18 to 49 served as donors.

This CDR3 comprises 14 residues. The germline V and J ends were trimmed by 0 bases and 2 bases, with 7 bases remaining between them. Germline CDR1 LNHNV, CDR2 YYDKDF (reference sequence). Per the original data handling: ImmunoSEQ output held junction-only sequences without quality scores, so filtering differed. Some clones are missing from TCRdb's copy, which holds only in-frame ones; the method was immunoSEQ multiplex PCR. V and J calls and clone size are copied from that table; D and trimming were computed from the DNA. The table shows about half a million clones, with around 80% occurring only once.

The J gene is TRBJ1-1, the V gene TRBV15; possible D gene TRBD1, 6 bases. This clonotype originated in a woman aged 40 to 50 in good health. Some clones in this sample may be carry-over from other donors' samples. Sequenced: PBMCs. CDR3 residues: CATSREGGNTEAFF. The CDR3 coding sequence is TGTGCCACCAGCAGAGAAGGGGGTAACACTGAAGCTTTCTTT.